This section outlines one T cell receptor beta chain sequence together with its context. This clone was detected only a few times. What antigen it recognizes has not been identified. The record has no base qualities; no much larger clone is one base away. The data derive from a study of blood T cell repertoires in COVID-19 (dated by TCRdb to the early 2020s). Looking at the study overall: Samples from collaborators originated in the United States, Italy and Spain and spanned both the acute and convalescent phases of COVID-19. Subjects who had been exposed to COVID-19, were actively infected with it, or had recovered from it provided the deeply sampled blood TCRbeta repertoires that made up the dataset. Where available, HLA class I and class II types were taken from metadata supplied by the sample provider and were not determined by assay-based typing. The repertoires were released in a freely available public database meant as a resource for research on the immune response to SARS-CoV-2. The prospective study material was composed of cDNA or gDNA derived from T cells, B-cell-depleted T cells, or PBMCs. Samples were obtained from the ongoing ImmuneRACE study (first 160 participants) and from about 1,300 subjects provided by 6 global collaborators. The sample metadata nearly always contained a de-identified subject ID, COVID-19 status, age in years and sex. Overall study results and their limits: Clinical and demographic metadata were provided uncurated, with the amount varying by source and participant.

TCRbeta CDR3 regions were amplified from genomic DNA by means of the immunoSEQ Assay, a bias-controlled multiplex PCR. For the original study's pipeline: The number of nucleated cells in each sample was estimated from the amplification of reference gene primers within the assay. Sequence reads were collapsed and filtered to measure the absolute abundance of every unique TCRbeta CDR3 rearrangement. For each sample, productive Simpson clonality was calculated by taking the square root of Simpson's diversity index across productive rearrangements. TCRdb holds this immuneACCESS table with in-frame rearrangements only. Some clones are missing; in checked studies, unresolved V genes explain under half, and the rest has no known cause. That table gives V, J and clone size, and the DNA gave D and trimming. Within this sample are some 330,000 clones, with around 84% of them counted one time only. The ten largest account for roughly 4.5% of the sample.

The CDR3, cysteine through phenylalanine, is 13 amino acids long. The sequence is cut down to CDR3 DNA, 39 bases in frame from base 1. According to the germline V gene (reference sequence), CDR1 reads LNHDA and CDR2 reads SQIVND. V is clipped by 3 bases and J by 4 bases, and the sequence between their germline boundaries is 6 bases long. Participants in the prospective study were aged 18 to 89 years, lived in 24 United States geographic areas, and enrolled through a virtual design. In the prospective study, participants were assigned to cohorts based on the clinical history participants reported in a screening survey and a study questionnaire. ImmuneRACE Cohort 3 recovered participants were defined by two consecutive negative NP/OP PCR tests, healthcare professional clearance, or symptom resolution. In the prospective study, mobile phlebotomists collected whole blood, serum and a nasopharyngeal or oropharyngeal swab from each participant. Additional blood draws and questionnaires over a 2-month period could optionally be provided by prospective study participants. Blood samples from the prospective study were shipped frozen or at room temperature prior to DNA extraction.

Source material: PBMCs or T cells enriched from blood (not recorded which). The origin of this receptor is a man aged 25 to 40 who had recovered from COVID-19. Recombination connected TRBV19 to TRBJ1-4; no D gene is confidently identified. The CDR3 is CASSIRLNEKLFF. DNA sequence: TGTGCCAGTAGTATTCGTCTTAATGAAAAACTGTTTTTT.